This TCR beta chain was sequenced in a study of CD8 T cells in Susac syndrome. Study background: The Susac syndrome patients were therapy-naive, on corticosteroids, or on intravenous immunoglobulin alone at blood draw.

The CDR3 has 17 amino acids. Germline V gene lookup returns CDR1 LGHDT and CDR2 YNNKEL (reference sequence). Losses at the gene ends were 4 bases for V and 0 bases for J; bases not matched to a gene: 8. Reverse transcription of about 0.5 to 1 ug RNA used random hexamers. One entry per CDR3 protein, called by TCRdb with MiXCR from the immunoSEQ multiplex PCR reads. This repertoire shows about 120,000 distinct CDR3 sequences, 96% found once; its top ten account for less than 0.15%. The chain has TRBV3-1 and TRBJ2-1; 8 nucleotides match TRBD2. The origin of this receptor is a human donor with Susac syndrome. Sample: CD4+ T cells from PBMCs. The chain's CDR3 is CASSRYLAGLSYNEQFF. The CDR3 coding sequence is TGTGCCAGCAGCCGATACTTAGCGGGGCTCTCCTACAATGAGCAGTTCTTC.